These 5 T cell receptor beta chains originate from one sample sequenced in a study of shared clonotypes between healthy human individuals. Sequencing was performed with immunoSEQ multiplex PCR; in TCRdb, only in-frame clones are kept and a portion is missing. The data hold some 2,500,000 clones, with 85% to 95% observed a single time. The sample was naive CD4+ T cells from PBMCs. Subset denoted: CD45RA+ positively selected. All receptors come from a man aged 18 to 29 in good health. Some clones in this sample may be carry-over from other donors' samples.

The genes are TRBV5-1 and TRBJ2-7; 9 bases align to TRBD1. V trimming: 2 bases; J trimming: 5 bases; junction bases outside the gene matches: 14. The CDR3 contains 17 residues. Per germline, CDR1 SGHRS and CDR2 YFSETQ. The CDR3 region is CASSFRWGQGFDHEQYF. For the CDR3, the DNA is TGCGCCAGCAGCTTCCGTTGGGGACAGGGATTCGACCACGAGCAGTACTTC.

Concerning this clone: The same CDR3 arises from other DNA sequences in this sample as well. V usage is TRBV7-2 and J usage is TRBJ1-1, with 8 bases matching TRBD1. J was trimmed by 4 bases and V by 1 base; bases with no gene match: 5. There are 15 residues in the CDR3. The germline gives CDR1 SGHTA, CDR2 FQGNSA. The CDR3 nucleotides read TGTGCCAGCAGCTTAGGTCAGGGGGCAGGCACTGAAGCTTTCTTT. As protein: CASSLGQGAGTEAFF.

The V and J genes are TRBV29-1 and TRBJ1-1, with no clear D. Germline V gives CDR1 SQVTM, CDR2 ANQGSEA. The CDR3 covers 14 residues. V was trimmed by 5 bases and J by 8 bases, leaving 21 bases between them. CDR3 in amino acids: CSVPPLGSGMEAFF. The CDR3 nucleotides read TGCAGCGTTCCCCCTCTAGGGAGTGGCATGGAAGCTTTCTTT. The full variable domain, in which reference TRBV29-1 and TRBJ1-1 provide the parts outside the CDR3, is SAVISQKPSRDICQRGTSLTIQCQVDSQVTMMFWYRQQPGQSLTLIATANQGSEATYESGFVIDKFPISRPNLTFSTLTVSNMSPEDSSIYLCSVPPLGSGMEAFFGQGTRLTVV.

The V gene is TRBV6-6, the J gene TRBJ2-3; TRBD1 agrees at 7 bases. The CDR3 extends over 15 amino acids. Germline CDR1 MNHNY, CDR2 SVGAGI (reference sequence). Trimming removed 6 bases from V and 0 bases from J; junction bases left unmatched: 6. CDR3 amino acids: CASSQGQVSTDTQYF. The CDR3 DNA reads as TGTGCCAGCAGCCAAGGACAGGTTAGCACAGATACGCAGTATTTT.

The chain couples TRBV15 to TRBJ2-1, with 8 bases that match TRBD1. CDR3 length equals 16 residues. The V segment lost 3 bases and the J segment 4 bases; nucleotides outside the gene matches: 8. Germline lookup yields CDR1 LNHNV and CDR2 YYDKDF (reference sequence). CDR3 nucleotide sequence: TGTGCCACCAGCAGGGCAGGGGGCAGGGAGTACAATGAGCAGTTCTTC. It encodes CATSRAGGREYNEQFF.